This TCR beta chain was sequenced for a study of a mutant IDH1 vaccine in newly diagnosed glioma. The germline CDR1 and CDR2 sequences are SGHDT and YYEEEE. CDR3 size: 14 residues. Trimming took off 0 bases at V and 3 bases at J, with 10 bases between the two ends. As regards this clone: The antigen remains unidentified.

Time point here: week 47, end of study. Doses consisted of 300 ug of mutant IDH1 20-mer peptide each, paired with topical imiquimod. Data came from immunoSEQ multiplex PCR; TCRdb stores just in-frame clones and leaves some out. The sample yields about 94,000 clones, roughly 91% seen once. The receptor was derived from a woman aged 45-60 years with glioma. The sample was PBMCs, taken from a glioma patient whose treatment included an IDH1 peptide vaccine. The chain uses TRBV5-6 and TRBJ2-7; maybe TRBD2 (6 bases). CDR3 amino acids: CASSLAGGGYEQYF. The DNA for the CDR3 is TGTGCCAGCAGCTTGGCCGGGGGTGGCTACGAGCAGTACTTC.